Ten or more counts support the clone carrying this T cell receptor beta chain. Time point in this sample: newly diagnosed GD, antithyroid drugs for less than 3 months. Following extraction of RNA from PBMCs, that RNA was used to make the TCR library. Sequencing libraries for TCR beta were prepared with iRepertoire HTBI primers and Arm-PCR of CDR3 regions. TCRdb fed the multiplex PCR reads into MiXCR, producing one record per CDR3 protein. The profile shows 550,000 to 700,000 distinct CDR3 sequences, more than 15% of them singletons. The data derive from a study of regulatory T cells in long-lasting Graves disease. The same data also went into a second study, on T cells in Graves' hyperthyroidism and ophthalmopathy.

The sample in question was peripheral blood mononuclear cells (PBMCs), obtained at new diagnosis, from a patient treated with antithyroid drugs. This TCR came from a man between 18 and 29 years old with Graves disease.

The CDR3 loop reads CASSFEGENQPQHF. The CDR3 bases are TGTGCCAGCAGTTTCGAGGGTGAGAATCAGCCCCAGCATTTT. V gene TRBV12-3 or TRBV12-4 combines with J gene TRBJ1-5; D is undetermined. CDR3 length equals 14 residues. The V end lost 3 bases, the J end lost 4 bases, and 10 bases lay between the germline ends.